This T cell receptor (beta chain) was captured by sequencing in a study of T cell responses to AZD1222 COVID-19 vaccine. This clone occurred once. Its antigen is undetermined. Broader study findings: The study reported that nearly half of spike-specific TCRs target unmutated variant regions. Spike was spanned by vaccine-associated CD4 TCRs, which were dominant at 160-218 and 743-854. Only six or seven AZD1222 recipients were seropositive at baseline. There were mostly white British donors and more females than males, and clonal diversity was possibly underestimated.

Using immunoSEQ multiplex PCR, the repertoire was profiled, and TCRdb retains in-frame clones only, with some absent. This table holds approximately 150,000 clones, about 90% found once. CDR3 length equals 15 residues. The ends were cut back, 2 bases at V and 0 bases at J, with 8 bases in the middle. Germline V gives CDR1 MNHEY, CDR2 SVGAGI. The V call is TRBV6-5, the J call TRBJ2-1; a weak D match, TRBD2 (6 bases). This sample comprised peripheral blood, obtained 28 days after the second AZD1222 dose. This receptor was taken from an adult who received the AZD1222 COVID-19 vaccine. The CDR3 reads CASSYAGSSYNEQFF. Written as DNA, the CDR3 is TGTGCCAGCAGTTACGCCGGGAGCTCCTACAATGAGCAGTTCTTC.